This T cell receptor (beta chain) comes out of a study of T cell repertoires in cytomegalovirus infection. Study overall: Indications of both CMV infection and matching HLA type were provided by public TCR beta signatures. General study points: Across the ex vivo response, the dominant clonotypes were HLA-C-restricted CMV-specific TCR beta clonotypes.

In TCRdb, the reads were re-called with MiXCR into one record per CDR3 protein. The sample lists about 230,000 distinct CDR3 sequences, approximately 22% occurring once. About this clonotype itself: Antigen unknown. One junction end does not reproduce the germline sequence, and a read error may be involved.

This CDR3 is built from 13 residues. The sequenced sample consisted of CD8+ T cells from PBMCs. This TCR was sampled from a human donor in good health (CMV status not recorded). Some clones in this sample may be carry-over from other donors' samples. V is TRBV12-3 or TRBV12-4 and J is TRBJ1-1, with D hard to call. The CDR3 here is CVSSFGLYTEAFF. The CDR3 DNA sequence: TGTGTCAGCAGTTTTGGTCTGTACACTGAAGCTTTCTTT.